This TCR beta chain came from a study of vaccination and CD4 T cells after COVID-19. Across the study: The convalescent population consisted of six males and four females, two of whom were of Hispanic ethnicity.

Cultured CD4+ T cell DNA underwent sequencing with the Oncomine TCR Beta short-read assay. Cultured CD4+ T cells were the source of extracted genomic DNA. TCRdb re-analysed the PCR reads in MiXCR, keeping a single row per CDR3 protein. The sample lists over 8,000 distinct CDR3 sequences, about 55% occurring once. Treatment described: roughly 10-day PBMC culture with coronavirus spike peptide pools or control peptides (ViraFEST assay). First, ViraFEST expanded antigen-specific T cells with peptide pools, and next it sequenced the TCRs. As regards this clonotype: Its antigen is still unknown.

V gave up 6 bases and J gave up 6 bases; unmatched junction bases: 11. The CDR3 covers 15 residues. Germline V lookup: CDR1 MGHDK, CDR2 SYGVNS. The chain uses TRBV25-1 and TRBJ2-7, with TRBD2 matching over 10 bases. This clonotype originated in a human donor who had recovered from COVID-19. The sequenced sample was CD4+ T cells from blood, cultured in vitro. As DNA, the CDR3 is TGTGCCAGCAGAGAAACAGGACTAGCGGCCATCGAGCAGTACTTC. It codes for CASRETGLAAIEQYF.